The text below deals with one T cell receptor (beta chain). These data are taken from a study of blood T cell repertoires in COVID-19. Study overall: The origin of the acute and convalescent COVID-19 samples was the United States, Italy and Spain.

The authors' processing: From reference gene primer amplification, estimates of nucleated cell counts were derived. Measured with immunoSEQ multiplex PCR; TCRdb has only the in-frame clones, and not every one. V and J calls and clone size follow that table, whereas D and trimming were derived from the DNA. The sample holds under 300,000 clones, 81% seen once. The V gene lost 1 base and the J gene lost 8 bases, with 11 bases spanning the gap. This CDR3 contains 13 residues. Germline CDR1 MNHNS, CDR2 SASEGT. Sequencing was performed on peripheral blood. The chain has TRBV6-1 and TRBJ1-2; possible D gene TRBD1, 6 bases. This receptor was identified in a woman aged 55-69 years with active or convalescent COVID-19. CDR3 residues: CASSEGDNRGYTF. The CDR3 bases are TGTGCCAGCAGTGAAGGGGACAACCGAGGCTACACCTTC.